This TCR beta chain was documented in a study of blood T cell repertoires in COVID-19. From germline, CDR1 is SGHAT and CDR2 FQNNGV. This CDR3 contains 11 residues. Trimming stripped 6 bases from V and 14 bases from J, with 16 bases between. TCRdb's copy holds only in-frame clones and misses some; the assay was immunoSEQ multiplex PCR. The sample has 210,000 or so clones, about 90% seen once. Sequenced sample: peripheral blood. The clonotype originates from a woman aged 60-70 years with acute or convalescent COVID-19. This sequence joins TRBV11-2 and TRBJ2-5; TRBD1 might be the D (6 bases). CDR3 in amino acids: CASSLGTSGYF. The CDR3 nucleotides are TGTGCCAGCAGTCTAGGGACAAGTGGTTACTTC.